This passage covers 12 T cell receptor beta chains from one sample sequenced in a study of blood T cell repertoires in COVID-19. Clones were read by immunoSEQ multiplex PCR, and TCRdb kept only the in-frame ones, dropping some. Of tens of thousands of clones detected, 60% to 80% appear once; the ten largest clones hold 25% to 35%. The sequenced sample was peripheral blood. These receptors all stem from a woman in her 70s with acute or convalescent COVID-19.

The rearrangement joins TRBV10-3 to TRBJ2-7, with 8 bases matching TRBD1. This CDR3 spans 14 amino acids. Trimming took 8 bases from V and 6 from J; bases not matched to a gene: 12. Germline V gene data show CDR1 as ENHRY and CDR2 as SYGVKD. CDR3 sequence reads: CAIGTGQGTSEQYF. The CDR3 DNA sequence: TGTGCCATCGGGACCGGACAGGGTACATCCGAGCAGTACTTC.

This clone was observed a single time. The chain couples TRBV25-1 to TRBJ2-5, with TRBD1 as a possible D gene (5 bases). CDR1 and CDR2 from the germline V gene are MGHDK and SYGVNS. V lost 4 bases and J 3 bases, leaving 9 bases between the germline ends. This CDR3 region has 13 residues. DNA for the CDR3: TGTGCCAGCAGTGGACAGACGGAAGAGACCCAGTACTTC. It yields the protein CASSGQTEETQYF. The whole variable domain, filled in from reference TRBV25-1 and TRBJ2-5, reads EADIYQTPRYLVIGTGKKITLECSQTMGHDKMYWYQQDPGMELHLIHYSYGVNSTEKGDLSSESTVSRIRTEHFPLTLESARPSHTSQYLCASSGQTEETQYFGPGTRLLVL.

This clone was counted once. The J gene is TRBJ1-6, the V gene TRBV15, with D perhaps matching TRBD1 (6 bases). Germline CDR1 LNHNV, CDR2 YYDKDF (reference sequence). The CDR3 extends over 14 amino acids. The V end was cut by 4 bases, the J end by 3 bases, with 7 bases between. CDR3 amino acids: CATSKDSYNSPLHF. The CDR3 nucleotides read TGTGCCACCAGCAAGGACAGCTATAATTCACCCCTCCACTTT.

V usage is TRBV7-2 and J usage is TRBJ2-2; TRBD1 aligns across 7 bases. The length of the CDR3 is 14 residues. Germline-derived CDR1 and CDR2 are SGHTA and FQGNSA. The ends lost 5 bases at V and 6 bases at J; junction bases unmatched: 6. As DNA, the CDR3 is TGTGCCAGCAGCCAAGAGGGGGCGGCCGGGGAGCTGTTTTTT. Protein sequence: CASSQEGAAGELFF.

This clone was seen more than once but under ten times. This sequence joins TRBV28 and TRBJ1-3; D gene ambiguous. In germline, CDR1 is MDHEN, CDR2 SYDVKM. V lost 6 bases to trimming and J lost 0 bases, with 9 bases between them. The length of the CDR3 is 14 residues. This chain's CDR3 is CASRPGDSGNTIYF. The DNA of the CDR3 is TGTGCCAGCAGACCCGGGGACTCTGGAAACACCATATATTTT.

V gene TRBV21-1 combines with J gene TRBJ1-5; TRBD1, as called in the table, went unchecked against the DNA. TRBV21-1 is termed a pseudogene. CDR3 length equals 13 residues. The CDR3 nucleotides are TGTGCCACATTCGACAGGGACAATCAGCCCCAGCATTTT. Its translation: CATFDRDNQPQHF.

Here the CDR3 DNA reads TGTGCCAGCAGTACAAATGGGGCAGTAGTATCCGAGCAGTACTTC. This gives the protein CASSTNGAVVSEQYF. This chain uses TRBV28 with TRBJ2-7, with a tentative D call TRBD1 (5 bases). V lost 5 bases and J 6 bases, leaving 20 bases between the germline ends. CDR3 length: 15 amino acids. The germline CDR1 and CDR2 sequences are MDHEN and SYDVKM.

This clone has more than one count but fewer than ten. The rearrangement uses TRBV5-6 and TRBJ1-5; D remains ambiguous. V lost 2 bases to trimming and J lost 4 bases, with 7 bases between them. The CDR3 runs 13 residues. From germline, CDR1 is SGHDT and CDR2 YYEEEE. CDR3 residues: CASSLAPNQPQHF. CDR3 sequence (DNA): TGTGCCAGCAGCTTAGCCCCAAATCAGCCCCAGCATTTT.

Notes on this clone: Other nucleotide sequences from this sample produce the same CDR3. The chain combines TRBV7-9 with TRBJ2-7, with TRBD2 identical over 9 bases. Germline V lookup: CDR1 SEHNR, CDR2 FQNEAQ (reference sequence). The J segment lost 1 base and the V segment lost 1 base, leaving 5 bases of the junction unmatched. The CDR3 is 16 residues long. CDR3 in amino acids: CASSLGGGRVSYEQYF. The CDR3 bases are TGTGCCAGCAGCTTAGGGGGCGGGAGGGTATCCTACGAGCAGTACTTC.

The chain employs TRBV27 and TRBJ1-6; D not resolved. The germline V gene has CDR1 MNHEY and CDR2 SMNVEV (reference sequence). The CDR3 runs 16 residues. Trimming took off 2 bases at V and 0 bases at J, with 8 bases between the two ends. CDR3 amino acids: CASSLRANSYNSPLHF. CDR3 coding DNA: TGTGCCAGCAGTTTAAGAGCGAACTCCTATAATTCACCCCTCCACTTT.

The J gene is TRBJ2-1, the V gene TRBV5-4; 7 bases align to TRBD2. V shed 3 bases and J 6 bases; nucleotides not matched to a gene: 12. Germline V gives CDR1 SGHNT, CDR2 YYREEE (reference sequence). The CDR3 loop spans 16 amino acids. CDR3 in DNA: TGTGCCAGCAGCTGGGGGGTGGCGGGAGCTTTCAATGAGCAGTTCTTC. Translated, it gives CASSWGVAGAFNEQFF.

This clone was counted once. The chain employs TRBV9 and TRBJ2-7, with 11 bases fitting TRBD1. The CDR3 is 16 amino acids. Germline V CDR1 and CDR2: SGDLS, YYNGEE. Unmatched junction bases numbered 8, after V lost 4 bases and J lost 2 bases. The CDR3 loop reads CASSPSGTGGPYEQYF. The DNA of the CDR3 is TGTGCCAGCAGCCCTTCCGGGACAGGGGGTCCCTACGAGCAGTACTTC.